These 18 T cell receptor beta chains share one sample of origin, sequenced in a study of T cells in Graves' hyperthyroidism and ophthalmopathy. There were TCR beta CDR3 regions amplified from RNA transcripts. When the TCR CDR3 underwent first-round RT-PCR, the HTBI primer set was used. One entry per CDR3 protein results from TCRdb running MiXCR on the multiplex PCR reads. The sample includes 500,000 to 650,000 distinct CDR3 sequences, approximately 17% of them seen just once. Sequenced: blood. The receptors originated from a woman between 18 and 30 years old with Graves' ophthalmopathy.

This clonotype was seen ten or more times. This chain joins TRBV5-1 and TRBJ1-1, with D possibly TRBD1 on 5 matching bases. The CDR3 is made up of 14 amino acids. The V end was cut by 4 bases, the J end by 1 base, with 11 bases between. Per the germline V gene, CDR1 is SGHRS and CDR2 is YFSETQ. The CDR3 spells CASSPDIPNTEAFF. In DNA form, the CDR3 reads TGCGCCAGCAGCCCGGACATACCGAACACTGAAGCTTTCTTT.

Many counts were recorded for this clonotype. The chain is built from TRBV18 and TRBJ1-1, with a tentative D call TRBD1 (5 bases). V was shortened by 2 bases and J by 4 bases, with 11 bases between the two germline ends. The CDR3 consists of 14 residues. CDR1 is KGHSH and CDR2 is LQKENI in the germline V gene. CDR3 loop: CASSPVEGTTEAFF. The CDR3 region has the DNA TGTGCCAGCTCACCAGTAGAGGGGACCACTGAAGCTTTCTTT.

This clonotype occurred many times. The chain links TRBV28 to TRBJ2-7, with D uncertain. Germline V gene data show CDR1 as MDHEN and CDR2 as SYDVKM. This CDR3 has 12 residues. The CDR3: CASSLGIYEQYF. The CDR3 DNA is TGTGCAAGCTCCCTAGGGATTTACGAGCAGTACTTC.

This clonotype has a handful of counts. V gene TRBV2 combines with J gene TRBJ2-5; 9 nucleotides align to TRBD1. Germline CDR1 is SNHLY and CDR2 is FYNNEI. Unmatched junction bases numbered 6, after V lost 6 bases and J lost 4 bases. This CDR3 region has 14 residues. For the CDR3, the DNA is TGTGCCAGCAGCGGGACAGGGTGGGGAGAGACCCAGTACTTC. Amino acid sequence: CASSGTGWGETQYF.

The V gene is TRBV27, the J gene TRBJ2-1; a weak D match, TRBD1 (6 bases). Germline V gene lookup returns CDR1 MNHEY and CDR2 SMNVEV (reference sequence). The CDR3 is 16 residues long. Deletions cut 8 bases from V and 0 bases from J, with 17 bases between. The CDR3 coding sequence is TGTGCCAGCGCCTCAGGGGCCGCGATCTCCTACAATGAGCAGTTCTTC. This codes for CASASGAAISYNEQFF.

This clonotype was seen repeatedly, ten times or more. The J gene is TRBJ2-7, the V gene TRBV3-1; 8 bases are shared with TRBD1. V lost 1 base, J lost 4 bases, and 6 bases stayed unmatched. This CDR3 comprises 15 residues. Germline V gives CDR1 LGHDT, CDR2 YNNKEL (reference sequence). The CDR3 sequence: CASSQAAGGAYEQYF. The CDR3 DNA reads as TGTGCCAGCAGCCAAGCCGCAGGGGGCGCTTACGAGCAGTACTTC.

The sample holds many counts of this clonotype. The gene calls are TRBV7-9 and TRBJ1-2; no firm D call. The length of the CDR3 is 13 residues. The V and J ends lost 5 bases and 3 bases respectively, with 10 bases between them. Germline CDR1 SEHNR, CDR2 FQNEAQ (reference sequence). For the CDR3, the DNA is TGTGCCAGCAGCCAGGACGGAGACTATGGCTACACCTTC. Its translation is CASSQDGDYGYTF.

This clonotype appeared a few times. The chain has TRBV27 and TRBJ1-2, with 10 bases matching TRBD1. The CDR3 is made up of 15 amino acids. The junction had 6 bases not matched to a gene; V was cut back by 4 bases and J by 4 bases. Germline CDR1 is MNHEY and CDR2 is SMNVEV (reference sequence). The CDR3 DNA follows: TGTGCCAGCAGTTCCGGGACAGGGGCTGTCTATGGCTACACCTTC. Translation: CASSSGTGAVYGYTF.

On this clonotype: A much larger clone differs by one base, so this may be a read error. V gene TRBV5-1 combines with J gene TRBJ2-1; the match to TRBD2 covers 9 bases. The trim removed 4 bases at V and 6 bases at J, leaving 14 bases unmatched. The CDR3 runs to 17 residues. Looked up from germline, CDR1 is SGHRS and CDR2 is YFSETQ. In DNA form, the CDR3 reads TGCGCCAGCAGCCTTGGCCTAGCGGGACGTCGGACCAATGAGCAGTTCTTC. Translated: CASSLGLAGRRTNEQFF.

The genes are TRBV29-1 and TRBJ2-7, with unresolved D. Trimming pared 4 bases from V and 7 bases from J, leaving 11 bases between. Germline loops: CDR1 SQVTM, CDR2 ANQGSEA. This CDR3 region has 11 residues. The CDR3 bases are TGCAGCGTTGCCTCGTGGTGGGAGCAGTACTTC. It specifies CSVASWWEQYF.

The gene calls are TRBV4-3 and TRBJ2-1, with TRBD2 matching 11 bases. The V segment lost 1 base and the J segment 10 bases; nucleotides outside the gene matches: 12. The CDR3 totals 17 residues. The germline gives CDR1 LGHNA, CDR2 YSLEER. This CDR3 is CASSQGWVAGGSGEQFF. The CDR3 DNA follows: TGCGCCAGCAGCCAAGGTTGGGTAGCGGGAGGGTCCGGGGAGCAGTTCTTC.

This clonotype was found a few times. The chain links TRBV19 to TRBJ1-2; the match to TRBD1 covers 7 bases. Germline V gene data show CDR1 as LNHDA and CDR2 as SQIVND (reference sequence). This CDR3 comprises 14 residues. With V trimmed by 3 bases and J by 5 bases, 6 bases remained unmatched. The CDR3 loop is CASSIRQGPYGYTF. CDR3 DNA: TGTGCCAGTAGTATCCGACAGGGTCCGTATGGCTACACCTTC. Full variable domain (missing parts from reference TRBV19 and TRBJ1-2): DGGITQSPKYLFRKEGQNVTLSCEQNLNHDAMYWYRQDPGQGLRLIYYSQIVNDFQKGDIAEGYSVSREKKESFPLTVTSAQKNPTAFYLCASSIRQGPYGYTFGSGTRLTVV.

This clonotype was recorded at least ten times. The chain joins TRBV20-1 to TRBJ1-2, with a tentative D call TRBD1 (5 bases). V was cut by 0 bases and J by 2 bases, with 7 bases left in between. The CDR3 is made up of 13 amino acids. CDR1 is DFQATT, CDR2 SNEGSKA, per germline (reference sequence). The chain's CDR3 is CSAREWGNYGYTF. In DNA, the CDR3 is TGCAGTGCTAGAGAGTGGGGGAACTATGGCTACACCTTC.

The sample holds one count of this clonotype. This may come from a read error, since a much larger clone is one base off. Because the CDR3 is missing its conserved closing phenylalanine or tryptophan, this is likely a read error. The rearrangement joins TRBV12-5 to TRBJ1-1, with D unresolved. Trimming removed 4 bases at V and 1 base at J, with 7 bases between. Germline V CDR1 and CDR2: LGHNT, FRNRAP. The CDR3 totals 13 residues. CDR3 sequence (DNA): TGTGCTAGTGGTTACAAGCCGAACACTGAAGCTTTCATT. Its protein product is CASGYKPNTEAFI.

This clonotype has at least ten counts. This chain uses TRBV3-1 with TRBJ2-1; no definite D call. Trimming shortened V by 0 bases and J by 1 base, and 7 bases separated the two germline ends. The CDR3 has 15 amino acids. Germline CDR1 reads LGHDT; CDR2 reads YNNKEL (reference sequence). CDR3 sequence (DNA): TGTGCCAGCAGCCAAGACCTGGGTTCCTACAATGAGCAGTTCTTC. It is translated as CASSQDLGSYNEQFF.

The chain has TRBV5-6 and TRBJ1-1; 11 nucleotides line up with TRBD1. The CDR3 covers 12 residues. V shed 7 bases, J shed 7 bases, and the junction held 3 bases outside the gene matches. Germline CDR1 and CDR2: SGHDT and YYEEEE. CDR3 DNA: TGTGCCAGCGGGGGACAGGGGGTTGAAGCTTTCTTT. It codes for CASGGQGVEAFF. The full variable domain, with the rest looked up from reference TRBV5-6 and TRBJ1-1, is DAGVTQSPTHLIKTRGQQVTLRCSPKSGHDTVSWYQQALGQGPQFIFQYYEEEERQRGNFPDRFSGHQFPNYSSELNVNALLLGDSALYLCASGGQGVEAFFGQGTRLTVV.

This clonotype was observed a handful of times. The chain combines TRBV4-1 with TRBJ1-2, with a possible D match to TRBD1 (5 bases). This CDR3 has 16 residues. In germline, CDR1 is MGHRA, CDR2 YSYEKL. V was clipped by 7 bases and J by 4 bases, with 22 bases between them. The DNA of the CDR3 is TGCGCCAGCACACTCATTCGGACGGGACCTTCCTATGGCTACACCTTC. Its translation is CASTLIRTGPSYGYTF.

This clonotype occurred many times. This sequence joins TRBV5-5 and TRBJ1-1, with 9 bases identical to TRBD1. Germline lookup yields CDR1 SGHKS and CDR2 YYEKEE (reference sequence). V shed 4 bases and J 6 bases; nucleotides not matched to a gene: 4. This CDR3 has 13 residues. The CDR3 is CASSTRQGAEAFF. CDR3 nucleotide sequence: TGTGCCAGCAGCACAAGACAGGGGGCTGAAGCTTTCTTT.